This TCR beta chain was recovered during a study of T cells in Graves' hyperthyroidism and ophthalmopathy. About the research overall: The blood sample was taken at first diagnosis, before treatment began.

Germline V CDR1 and CDR2: MNHEY, SMNVEV (reference sequence). The CDR3 length is 13 residues. Trimming took off 6 bases at V and 5 bases at J, with 13 bases between the two ends. Many counts were recorded for this clonotype. Its specificity is not known. The source material, RNA transcripts, was used to amplify TCR beta CDR3 regions. When the TCR CDR3 underwent first-round RT-PCR, the HTBI primer set was used. From the multiplex PCR reads, TCRdb called clonotypes with MiXCR, one entry per CDR3 protein. The table has roughly 350,000 distinct CDR3 sequences, roughly 15% seen once. Study outcomes and limitations: Ophthalmopathy stood apart from stable hyperthyroidism in a 13 V-J model.

V gene TRBV27 combines with J gene TRBJ1-2, with D perhaps TRBD1 (5 bases). The TCR sequence derives from a woman in her 40s with Graves' ophthalmopathy. Sequences were obtained from blood. The CDR3 region has the DNA TGTGCCAGCAGACCGGGGACGAGATATGGCTACACCTTC. This codes for CASRPGTRYGYTF.